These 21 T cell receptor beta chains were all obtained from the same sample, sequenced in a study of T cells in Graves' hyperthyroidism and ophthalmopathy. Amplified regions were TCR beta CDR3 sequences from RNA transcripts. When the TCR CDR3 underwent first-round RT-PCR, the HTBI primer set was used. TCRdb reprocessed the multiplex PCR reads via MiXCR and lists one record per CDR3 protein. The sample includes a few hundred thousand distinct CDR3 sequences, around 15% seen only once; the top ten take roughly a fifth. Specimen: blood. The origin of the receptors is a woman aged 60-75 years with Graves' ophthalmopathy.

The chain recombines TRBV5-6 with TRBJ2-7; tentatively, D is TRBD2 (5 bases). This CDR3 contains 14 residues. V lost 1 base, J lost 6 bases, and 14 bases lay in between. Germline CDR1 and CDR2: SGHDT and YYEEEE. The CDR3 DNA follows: TGTGCCAGCAGCTTGTTCGAGGGCCCCGGCGAGCAGTACTTC. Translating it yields CASSLFEGPGEQYF.

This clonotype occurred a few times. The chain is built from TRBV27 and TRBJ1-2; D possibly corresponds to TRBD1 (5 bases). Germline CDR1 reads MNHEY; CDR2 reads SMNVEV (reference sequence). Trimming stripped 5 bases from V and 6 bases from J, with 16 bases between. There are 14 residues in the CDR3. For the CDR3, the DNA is TGTGCCAGCAGTCCCATCCCGGGGCTTGATGGCTACACCTTC. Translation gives CASSPIPGLDGYTF.

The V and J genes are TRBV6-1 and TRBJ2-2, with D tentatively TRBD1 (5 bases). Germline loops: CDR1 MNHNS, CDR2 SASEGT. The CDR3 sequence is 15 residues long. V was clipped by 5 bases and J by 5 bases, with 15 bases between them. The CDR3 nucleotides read TGTGCCAGCAGTCCCTACACGGCAGGGACCGGGGAGCTGTTTTTT. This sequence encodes CASSPYTAGTGELFF.

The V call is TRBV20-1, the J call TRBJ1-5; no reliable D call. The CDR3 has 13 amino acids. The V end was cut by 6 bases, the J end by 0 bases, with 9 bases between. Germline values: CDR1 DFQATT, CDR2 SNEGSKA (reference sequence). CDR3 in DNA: TGCAGTGCAAAGACATTTAGCAATCAGCCCCAGCATTTT. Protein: CSAKTFSNQPQHF.

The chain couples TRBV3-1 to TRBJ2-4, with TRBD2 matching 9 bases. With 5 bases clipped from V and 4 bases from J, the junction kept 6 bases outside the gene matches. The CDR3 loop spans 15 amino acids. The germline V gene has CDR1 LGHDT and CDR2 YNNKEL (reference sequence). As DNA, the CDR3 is TGTGCCAGCAGCAAAAGGACTAGCGCTAAAAACATTCAGTACTTC. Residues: CASSKRTSAKNIQYF.

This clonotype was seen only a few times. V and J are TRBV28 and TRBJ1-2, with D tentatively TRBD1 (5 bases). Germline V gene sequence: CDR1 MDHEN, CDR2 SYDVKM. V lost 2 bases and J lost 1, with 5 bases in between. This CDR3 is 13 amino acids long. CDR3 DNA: TGTGCCAGCAGTTTAAGGGGTAACTATGGCTACACCTTC. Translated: CASSLRGNYGYTF.

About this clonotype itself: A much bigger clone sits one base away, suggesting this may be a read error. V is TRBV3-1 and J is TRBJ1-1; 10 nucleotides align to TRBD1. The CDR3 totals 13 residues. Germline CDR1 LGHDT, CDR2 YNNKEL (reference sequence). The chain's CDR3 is CTSSQVGTGVAFF. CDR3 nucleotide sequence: TGTACCAGCAGCCAAGTCGGGACAGGGGTAGCTTTCTTT.

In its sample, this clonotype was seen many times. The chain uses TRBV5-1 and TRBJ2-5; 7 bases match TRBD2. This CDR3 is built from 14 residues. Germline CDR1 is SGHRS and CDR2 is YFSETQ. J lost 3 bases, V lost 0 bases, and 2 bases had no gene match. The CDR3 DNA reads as TGCGCCAGCAGCTTGGGGCGGGAGAAAGAGACCCAGTACTTC. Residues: CASSLGREKETQYF.

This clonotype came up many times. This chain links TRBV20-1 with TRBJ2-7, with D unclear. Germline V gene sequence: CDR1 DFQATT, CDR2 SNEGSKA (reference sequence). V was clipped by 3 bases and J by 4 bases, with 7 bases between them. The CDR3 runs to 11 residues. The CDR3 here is CSASPYYEQYF. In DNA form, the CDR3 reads TGCAGTGCTAGCCCCTATTACGAGCAGTACTTC.

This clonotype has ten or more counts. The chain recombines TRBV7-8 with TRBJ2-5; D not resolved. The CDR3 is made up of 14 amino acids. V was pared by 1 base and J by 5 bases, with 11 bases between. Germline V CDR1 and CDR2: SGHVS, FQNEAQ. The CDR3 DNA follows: TGTGCCAGCAGCTTAGTTAGGGCGCGGGAGACCCAGTACTTC. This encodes CASSLVRARETQYF.

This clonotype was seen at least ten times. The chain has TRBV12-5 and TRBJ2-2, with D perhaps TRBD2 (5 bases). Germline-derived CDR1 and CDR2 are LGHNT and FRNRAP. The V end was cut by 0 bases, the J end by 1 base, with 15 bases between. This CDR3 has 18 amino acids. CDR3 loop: CASGLVEGTGGNTGELFF. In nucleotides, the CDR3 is TGTGCTAGTGGTTTGGTAGAGGGTACGGGTGGGAACACCGGGGAGCTGTTTTTT.

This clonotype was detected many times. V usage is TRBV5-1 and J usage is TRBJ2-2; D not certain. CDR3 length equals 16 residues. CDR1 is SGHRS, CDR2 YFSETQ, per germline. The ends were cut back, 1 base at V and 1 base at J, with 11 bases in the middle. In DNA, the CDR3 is TGCGCCAGCAGCTTGAAGGAGACCGGGAACACCGGGGAGCTGTTTTTT. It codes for CASSLKETGNTGELFF.

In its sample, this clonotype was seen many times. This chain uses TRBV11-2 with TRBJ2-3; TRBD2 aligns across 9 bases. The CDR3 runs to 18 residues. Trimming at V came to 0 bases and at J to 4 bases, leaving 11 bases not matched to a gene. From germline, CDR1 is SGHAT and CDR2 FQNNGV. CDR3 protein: CASSLDAFGSGSADTQYF. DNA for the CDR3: TGTGCCAGCAGCTTAGACGCCTTCGGTAGCGGGAGTGCAGATACGCAGTATTTT.

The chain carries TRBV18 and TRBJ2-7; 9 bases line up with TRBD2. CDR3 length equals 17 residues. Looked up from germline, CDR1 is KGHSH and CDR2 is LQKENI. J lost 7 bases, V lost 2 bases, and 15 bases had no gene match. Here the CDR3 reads CASSPITTAGGPGEQYF. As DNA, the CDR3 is TGTGCCAGCTCACCAATCACGACGGCGGGAGGGCCGGGGGAGCAGTACTTC.

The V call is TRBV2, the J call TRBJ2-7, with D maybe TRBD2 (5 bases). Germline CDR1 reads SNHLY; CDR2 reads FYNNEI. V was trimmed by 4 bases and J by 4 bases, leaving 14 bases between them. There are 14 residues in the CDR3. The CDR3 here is CASSARARYYEQYF. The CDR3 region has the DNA TGTGCCAGCAGTGCGCGGGCCAGGTATTACGAGCAGTACTTC.

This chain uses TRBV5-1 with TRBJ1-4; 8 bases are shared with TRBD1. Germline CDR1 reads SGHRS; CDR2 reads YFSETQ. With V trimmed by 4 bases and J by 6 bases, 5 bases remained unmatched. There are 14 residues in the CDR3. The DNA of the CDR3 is TGCGCCAGCAGCCCCGGACAGGGTGATGAAAAACTGTTTTTT. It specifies CASSPGQGDEKLFF.

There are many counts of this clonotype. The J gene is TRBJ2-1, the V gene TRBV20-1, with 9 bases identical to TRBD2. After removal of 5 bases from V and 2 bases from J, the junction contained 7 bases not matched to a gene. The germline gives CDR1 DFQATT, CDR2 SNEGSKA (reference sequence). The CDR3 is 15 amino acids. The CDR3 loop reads CSAPAGGPTYNEQFF. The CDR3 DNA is TGCAGTGCTCCAGCGGGAGGCCCCACCTACAATGAGCAGTTCTTC.

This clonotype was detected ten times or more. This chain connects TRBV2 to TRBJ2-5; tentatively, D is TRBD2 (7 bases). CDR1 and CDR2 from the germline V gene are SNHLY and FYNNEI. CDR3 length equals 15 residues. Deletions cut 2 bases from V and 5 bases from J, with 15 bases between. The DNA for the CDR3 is TGTGCCAGCAGTGAAAGGGGGGGCTGGTGGGAGACCCAGTACTTC. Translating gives CASSERGGWWETQYF. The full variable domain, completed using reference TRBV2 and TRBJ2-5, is EPEVTQTPSHQVTQMGQEVILRCVPISNHLYFYWYRQILGQKVEFLVSFYNNEISEKSEIFDDQFSVERPDGSNFTLKIRSTKLEDSAMYFCASSERGGWWETQYFGPGTRLLVL.

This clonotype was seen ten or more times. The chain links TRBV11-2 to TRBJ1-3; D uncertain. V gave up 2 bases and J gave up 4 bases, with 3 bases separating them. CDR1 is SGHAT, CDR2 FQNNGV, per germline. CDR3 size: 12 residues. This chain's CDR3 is CASSLKGNTIYF. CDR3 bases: TGTGCCAGCAGCTTAAAAGGAAACACCATATATTTT.

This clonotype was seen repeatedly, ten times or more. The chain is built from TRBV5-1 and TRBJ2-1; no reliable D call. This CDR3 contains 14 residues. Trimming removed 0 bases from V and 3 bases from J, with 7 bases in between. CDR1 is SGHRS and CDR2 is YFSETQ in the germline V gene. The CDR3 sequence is CASSLGQVYNEQFF. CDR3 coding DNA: TGCGCCAGCAGCTTGGGACAAGTCTACAATGAGCAGTTCTTC.

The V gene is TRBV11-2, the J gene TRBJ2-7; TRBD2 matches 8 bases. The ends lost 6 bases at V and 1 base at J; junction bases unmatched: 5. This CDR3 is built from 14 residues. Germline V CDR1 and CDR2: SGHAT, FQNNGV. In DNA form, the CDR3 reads TGTGCCAGCAGAACGACTAGCGAGTCCTACGAGCAGTACTTC. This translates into CASRTTSESYEQYF.